Here is one TCR beta chain with its context. Its antigen remains unknown. This sample is part of a study of OX40 agonist ivuxolimab in advanced cancers. Overall study results and limits: Some nonresponders also had low normalized T-cell clonal expansion.

Blood draws occurred at baseline, cycle 4 day 1, and cycle 7 day 1. V was pared by 6 bases and J by 6 bases, with 12 bases of the junction left unmatched. The CDR3 spans 16 residues. Germline V CDR1 and CDR2: LNHDA, SQIVND (reference sequence). The table came from immunoSEQ multiplex PCR; TCRdb's copy has only in-frame clones and leaves some out. Among about 27,000 clones, around 82% were seen once, and the ten largest hold less than 15%. J is TRBJ1-1 and V is TRBV19; 11 bases map to TRBD1. The TCR originated in an adult with an advanced solid tumor such as melanoma, head and neck, liver or kidney cancer. The specimen comprised CD4+ or CD8+ T cells sorted from blood, sampled in a trial of the OX40 agonist ivuxolimab. The CDR3 spells CASSITGTGGSPEAFF. In DNA, the CDR3 is TGTGCCAGTAGCATCACCGGGACAGGGGGAAGTCCTGAAGCTTTCTTT.